This T cell receptor beta chain was identified during a study of cytomegalovirus exposure and HLA in healthy donors. Whole-study findings and limits: Later genetic work tied a missense DCLRE1C variant to beta-chain V and J trimming.

On this clone itself: The antigen is not known.

It was with 60 Vbeta and 13 Jbeta primers that the PCR ran. The table came from immunoSEQ multiplex PCR; TCRdb's copy has only in-frame clones and leaves some out. The top ten hold over 15% of the sample, which has around 92,000 clones, 60% to 85% seen once. This clonotype was sampled from a man in his sixties in good health and CMV-seropositive. The sample was PBMCs.

In DNA, the CDR3 is TGTGCCAGCAGCTTATTTTCAGGGTTTAGCAATCAGCCCCAGCATTTT. Translation: CASSLFSGFSNQPQHF. V is TRBV7-8 and J is TRBJ1-5; D is perhaps TRBD1 (5 bases). In germline, CDR1 is SGHVS, CDR2 FQNEAQ. The V end was cut by 2 bases, the J end by 0 bases, with 11 bases between. The CDR3 spans 16 residues.